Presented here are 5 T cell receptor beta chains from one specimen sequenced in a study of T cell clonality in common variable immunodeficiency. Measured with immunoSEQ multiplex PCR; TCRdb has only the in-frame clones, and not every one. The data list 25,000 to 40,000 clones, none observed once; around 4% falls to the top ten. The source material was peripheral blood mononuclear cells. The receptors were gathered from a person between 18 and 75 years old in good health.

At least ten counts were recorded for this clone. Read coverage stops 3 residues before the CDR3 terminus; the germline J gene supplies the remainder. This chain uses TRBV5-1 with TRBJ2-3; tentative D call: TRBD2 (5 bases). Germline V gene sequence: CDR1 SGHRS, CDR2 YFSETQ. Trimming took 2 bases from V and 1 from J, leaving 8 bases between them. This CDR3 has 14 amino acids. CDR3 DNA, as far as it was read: TGCGCCAGCAGCTTCCCCGGGGGCACAGATACG. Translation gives CASSFPGGTDT. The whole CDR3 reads CASSFPGGTDTQYF.

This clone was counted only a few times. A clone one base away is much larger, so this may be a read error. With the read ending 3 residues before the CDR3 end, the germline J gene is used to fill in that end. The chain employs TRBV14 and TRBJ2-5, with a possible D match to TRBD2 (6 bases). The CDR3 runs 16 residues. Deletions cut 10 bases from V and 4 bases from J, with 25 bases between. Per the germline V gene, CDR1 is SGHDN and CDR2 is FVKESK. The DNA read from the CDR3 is TGTGCCATCAGTCCTACTCCCGGGAGCGGGTTAGAGACC. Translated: CAISPTPGSGLET. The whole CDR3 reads CAISPTPGSGLETQYF.

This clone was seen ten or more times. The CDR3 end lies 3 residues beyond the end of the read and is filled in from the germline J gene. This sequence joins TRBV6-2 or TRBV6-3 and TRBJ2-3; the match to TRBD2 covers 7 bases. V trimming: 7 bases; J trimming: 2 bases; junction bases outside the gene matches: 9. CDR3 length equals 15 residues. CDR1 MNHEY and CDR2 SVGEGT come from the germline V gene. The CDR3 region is CASTSRSGDTDTQYF. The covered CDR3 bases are TGTGCCAGCACTTCGAGAAGCGGGGACACAGATACG.

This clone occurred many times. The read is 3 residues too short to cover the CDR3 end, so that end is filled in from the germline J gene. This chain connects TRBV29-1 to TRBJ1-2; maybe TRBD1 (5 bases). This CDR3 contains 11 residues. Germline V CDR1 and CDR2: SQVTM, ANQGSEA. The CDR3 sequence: CSALGLLGYTF. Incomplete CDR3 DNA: TGCAGCGCCCTGGGGCTGTTGGGC.

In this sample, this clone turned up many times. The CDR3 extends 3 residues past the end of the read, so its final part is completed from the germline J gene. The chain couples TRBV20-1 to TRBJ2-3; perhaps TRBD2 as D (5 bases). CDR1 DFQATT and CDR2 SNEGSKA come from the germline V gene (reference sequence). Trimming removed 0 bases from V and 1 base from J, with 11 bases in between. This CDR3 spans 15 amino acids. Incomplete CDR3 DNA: TGCAGTGCTAGAGATCATGCGGGCGGCACAGATACG. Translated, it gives CSARDHAGGTDT. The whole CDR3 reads CSARDHAGGTDTQYF.